Each of the 23 T cell receptor beta chains below was sequenced from the same sample in a study of T cells in Graves' hyperthyroidism and ophthalmopathy. From RNA transcripts, TCR beta CDR3 regions were amplified. The HTBI primer set drove a first-round RT-PCR of the TCR CDR3. TCRdb itself ran the multiplex PCR reads through MiXCR, one entry per CDR3 protein. The sample contains roughly 500,000 distinct CDR3 sequences, 35% to 50% of which appear only once. The sequencing input was peripheral blood or thyroid tissue (not recorded which). These receptors were obtained from an adult woman with Graves' disease, either hyperthyroidism or ophthalmopathy (not recorded which).

V is TRBV3-1 and J is TRBJ1-5; 7 bases fit TRBD1. The ends lost 5 bases at V and 0 bases at J; junction bases unmatched: 4. The CDR3 is 15 residues long. Germline values: CDR1 LGHDT, CDR2 YNNKEL (reference sequence). The CDR3 sequence is CASSEAGGSNQPQHF. The CDR3 DNA sequence: TGTGCCAGCAGCGAGGCAGGGGGTAGCAATCAGCCCCAGCATTTT.

This clonotype was seen ten or more times. The chain couples TRBV19 to TRBJ1-6; maybe TRBD1 (6 bases). Germline V gene lookup returns CDR1 LNHDA and CDR2 SQIVND (reference sequence). The V and J ends lost 5 bases and 8 bases respectively, with 16 bases between them. This CDR3 has 15 residues. In nucleotides, the CDR3 is TGTGCCAGTAGTGCCGCGAGGGGGATAGATTCACCCCTCCACTTT. Translated, it gives CASSAARGIDSPLHF.

The chain is built from TRBV7-8 and TRBJ1-6, with a possible D match to TRBD1 (6 bases). The germline gives CDR1 SGHVS, CDR2 FQNEAQ. The ends were cut back, 1 base at V and 9 bases at J, with 10 bases in the middle. This CDR3 is 14 amino acids long. The CDR3, as DNA: TGTGCCAGCAGCTTAGACAGGGCGGCTTCACCCCTCCACTTT. Translation gives CASSLDRAASPLHF.

The V gene is TRBV10-2, the J gene TRBJ1-1; the D gene is possibly TRBD1 (6 bases). CDR3 length: 14 residues. Trimming removed 3 bases from V and 5 bases from J, with 13 bases in between. The germline gives CDR1 WSHSY, CDR2 SAAADI. CDR3 residues: CASSDPGEGTEAFF. CDR3 nucleotides: TGCGCCAGCAGTGACCCAGGGGAGGGAACTGAAGCTTTCTTT.

This sequence joins TRBV11-3 and TRBJ1-4; 8 nucleotides match TRBD1. The CDR3 has 15 residues. Germline V gene sequence: CDR1 SGHNT, CDR2 YENEEA. The trim removed 4 bases at V and 3 bases at J, leaving 4 bases unmatched. DNA for the CDR3: TGTGCCAGCAGCTCCGGGACAGGATCTAATGAAAAACTGTTTTTT. This encodes CASSSGTGSNEKLFF.

V and J are TRBV20-1 and TRBJ2-7; weak D call: TRBD2 (6 bases). This CDR3 is 14 amino acids long. The V and J ends lost 3 bases and 2 bases respectively, with 14 bases between them. Germline V CDR1 and CDR2: DFQATT, SNEGSKA (reference sequence). CDR3 nucleotide sequence: TGCAGTGCTAGTTACTGGCGGGGCCCCTACGAGCAGTACTTC. Amino acids: CSASYWRGPYEQYF.

As regards this clonotype: A much larger clone lies one base from this, so it may be a read error. The chain recombines TRBV6-1 with TRBJ1-2; no definite D call. The CDR3 extends over 16 amino acids. The germline gives CDR1 MNHNS, CDR2 SASEGT. V lost 2 bases to trimming and J lost 2 bases, with 15 bases between them. The CDR3 loop reads CASSEITRATNYGYTF. The DNA for the CDR3 is TGTGCCAGCAGTGAAATCACGAGGGCGACGAACTATGGCTACACCTTC.

This clonotype was seen at least ten times. The chain couples TRBV5-1 to TRBJ2-2; 8 bases map to TRBD2. J was trimmed by 6 bases and V by 4 bases; bases with no gene match: 14. Germline lookup yields CDR1 SGHRS and CDR2 YFSETQ. This CDR3 has 17 amino acids. CDR3 sequence: CASSTGGAQPGAGELFF. In nucleotides, the CDR3 is TGCGCCAGCAGCACGGGGGGGGCTCAACCTGGCGCCGGGGAGCTGTTTTTT.

This clonotype was observed at least ten times. The CDR3 DNA sequence: TGTGCCAGCAGTTACGGTGAGGAAGAGACCCAGTACTTC. This sequence encodes CASSYGEEETQYF. The V call is TRBV6-6, the J call TRBJ2-5; unclear D gene. Trimming removed 2 bases from V and 3 bases from J, with 7 bases in between. Per the germline V gene, CDR1 is MNHNY and CDR2 is SVGAGI (reference sequence). The CDR3 spans 13 residues.

V and J are TRBV19 and TRBJ2-7; 9 nucleotides match TRBD1. The CDR3 is 17 residues long. V was clipped by 11 bases and J by 4 bases; unmatched bases: 21. The germline V gene has CDR1 LNHDA and CDR2 SQIVND (reference sequence). DNA for the CDR3: TGTGCCTGGAGTTTAATTACAGGGGGCGAGTTCATGTACGAGCAGTACTTC. This codes for CAWSLITGGEFMYEQYF.

The J gene is TRBJ1-5, the V gene TRBV10-3; possible D gene TRBD1, 5 bases. V lost 6 bases and J lost 5, with 11 bases in between. CDR1 and CDR2 (germline): ENHRY, SYGVKD. The CDR3 has 13 residues. The CDR3: CAIRQGVDQPQHF. For the CDR3, the DNA is TGTGCCATCAGGCAGGGAGTGGATCAGCCCCAGCATTTT.

This chain links TRBV11-2 with TRBJ1-6; tentatively, D is TRBD1 (5 bases). The CDR3 consists of 13 residues. Trimming pared 2 bases from V and 10 bases from J, leaving 9 bases between. Germline CDR1 and CDR2: SGHAT and FQNNGV. The CDR3 here is CASSLLEGSPLHF. The CDR3 DNA reads as TGTGCCAGCAGCTTACTAGAGGGGTCACCCCTCCACTTT.

This clonotype has ten or more counts. The rearrangement joins TRBV6-6 to TRBJ1-1; D gene unclear. The germline V gene has CDR1 MNHNY and CDR2 SVGAGI (reference sequence). V was pared by 5 bases and J by 1 base, with 11 bases between. This CDR3 comprises 14 residues. The CDR3 reads CASSRNQANTEAFF. The CDR3 DNA is TGTGCCAGCAGTCGCAATCAGGCGAACACTGAAGCTTTCTTT.

At least ten counts were recorded for this clonotype. The chain has TRBV7-9 and TRBJ2-7, with TRBD2 as a possible D gene (6 bases). Trimming left V 8 bases short and J 6 bases short, with 20 bases between. Germline assignment: CDR1 SEHNR and CDR2 FQNEAQ (reference sequence). This CDR3 has 14 amino acids. The CDR3 sequence: CASRPGTGPGEQYF. DNA for the CDR3: TGTGCCAGCCGACCCGGGACTGGCCCGGGCGAGCAGTACTTC.

The table lists this clonotype with many counts. This sequence joins TRBV6-9 and TRBJ2-7; D ambiguous. The CDR3 sequence is 16 residues long. With 9 bases removed from V and 2 bases from J, the gap between germline ends came to 23 bases. Germline-derived CDR1 and CDR2 are MNHGY and SVAAGI. This chain's CDR3 is CARRPPIGSKPYEQYF. The CDR3 region has the DNA TGTGCCAGAAGACCCCCTATAGGTTCCAAGCCCTACGAGCAGTACTTC.

This clonotype was detected a few times. This chain connects TRBV28 to TRBJ1-4; D is undetermined. The germline CDR1 and CDR2 sequences are MDHEN and SYDVKM. V lost 8 bases to trimming and J lost 8 bases, with 12 bases between them. This CDR3 is 12 amino acids long. CDR3 amino acids: CASSEGGEKLFF. The CDR3 coding sequence is TGTGCCAGCTCAGAGGGAGGGGAAAAACTGTTTTTT.

Many counts were recorded for this clonotype. The V gene is TRBV20-1, the J gene TRBJ1-1; TRBD1 is a possible D gene (5 bases). V lost 3 bases and J lost 11, with 16 bases in between. The CDR3 consists of 12 residues. Germline V gives CDR1 DFQATT, CDR2 SNEGSKA (reference sequence). CDR3 coding DNA: TGCAGTGCTAGTTCGGACAAACTTCGGGCTTTCTTT. This sequence encodes CSASSDKLRAFF.

J is TRBJ1-6 and V is TRBV11-2; 7 bases are shared with TRBD1. CDR1 is SGHAT, CDR2 FQNNGV, per germline. CDR3 length equals 16 residues. V lost 0 bases to trimming and J lost 7 bases; unmatched junction nucleotides: 6. CDR3 nucleotides: TGTGCCAGCAGCTTAGAGGGCAGGGGGAGCAATTCACCCCTCCACTTT. It translates to CASSLEGRGSNSPLHF.

This chain joins TRBV5-8 and TRBJ1-5; 7 bases map to TRBD1. This CDR3 has 16 amino acids. The V segment lost 2 bases and the J segment 3 bases; nucleotides outside the gene matches: 8. Germline CDR1 and CDR2: SGHTS and YDEGEE. For the CDR3, the DNA is TGTGCCAGCAGCTTTGAGCGTACAGGGGACAATCAGCCCCAGCATTTT. This encodes CASSFERTGDNQPQHF.

This clonotype was picked up many times. This rearrangement joins TRBV12-3 or TRBV12-4 to TRBJ2-5; no firm D call. V was cut by 3 bases and J by 5 bases, with 4 bases left in between. This CDR3 has 11 residues. CDR3 residues: CASSFFETQYF. The CDR3 DNA is TGTGCCAGCAGTTTTTTTGAGACCCAGTACTTC.

This clonotype was observed a handful of times. The J gene is TRBJ2-7, the V gene TRBV7-3, with D tentatively TRBD2 (7 bases). V dropped 5 bases and J dropped 7 bases, with 12 bases sitting between them. CDR1 is SGHTA, CDR2 FQGTGA, per germline. The CDR3 covers 12 residues. The CDR3 DNA is TGTGCCAGCAGCGCGGGGGCGGGGGAGCAGTACTTC. Protein sequence: CASSAGAGEQYF.

J is TRBJ1-1 and V is TRBV7-6; TRBD1 is a possible D gene (5 bases). Germline CDR1 and CDR2: SGHVS and FNYEAQ. The germline V and J ends were trimmed by 8 bases and 3 bases, with 16 bases remaining between them. The CDR3 runs 14 residues. CDR3: CASASRQSDTEAFF. DNA of the CDR3: TGTGCCAGCGCCTCCCGACAGTCGGACACTGAAGCTTTCTTT. Variable domain in full (rest from reference TRBV7-6 and TRBJ1-1): GAGVSQSPRYKVTKRGQDVALRCDPISGHVSLYWYRQALGQGPEFLTYFNYEAQQDKSGLPNDRFSAERPEGSISTLTIQRTEQRDSAMYRCASASRQSDTEAFFGQGTRLTVV.

The J gene is TRBJ2-7, the V gene TRBV29-1; 7 nucleotides align to TRBD2. V lost 4 bases to trimming and J lost 4 bases; unmatched junction nucleotides: 7. This CDR3 contains 13 residues. Germline loops: CDR1 SQVTM, CDR2 ANQGSEA. CDR3 coding DNA: TGCAGCGTTGCCCTAGCGGCTGCGTACGAGCAGTACTTC. Protein sequence: CSVALAAAYEQYF.